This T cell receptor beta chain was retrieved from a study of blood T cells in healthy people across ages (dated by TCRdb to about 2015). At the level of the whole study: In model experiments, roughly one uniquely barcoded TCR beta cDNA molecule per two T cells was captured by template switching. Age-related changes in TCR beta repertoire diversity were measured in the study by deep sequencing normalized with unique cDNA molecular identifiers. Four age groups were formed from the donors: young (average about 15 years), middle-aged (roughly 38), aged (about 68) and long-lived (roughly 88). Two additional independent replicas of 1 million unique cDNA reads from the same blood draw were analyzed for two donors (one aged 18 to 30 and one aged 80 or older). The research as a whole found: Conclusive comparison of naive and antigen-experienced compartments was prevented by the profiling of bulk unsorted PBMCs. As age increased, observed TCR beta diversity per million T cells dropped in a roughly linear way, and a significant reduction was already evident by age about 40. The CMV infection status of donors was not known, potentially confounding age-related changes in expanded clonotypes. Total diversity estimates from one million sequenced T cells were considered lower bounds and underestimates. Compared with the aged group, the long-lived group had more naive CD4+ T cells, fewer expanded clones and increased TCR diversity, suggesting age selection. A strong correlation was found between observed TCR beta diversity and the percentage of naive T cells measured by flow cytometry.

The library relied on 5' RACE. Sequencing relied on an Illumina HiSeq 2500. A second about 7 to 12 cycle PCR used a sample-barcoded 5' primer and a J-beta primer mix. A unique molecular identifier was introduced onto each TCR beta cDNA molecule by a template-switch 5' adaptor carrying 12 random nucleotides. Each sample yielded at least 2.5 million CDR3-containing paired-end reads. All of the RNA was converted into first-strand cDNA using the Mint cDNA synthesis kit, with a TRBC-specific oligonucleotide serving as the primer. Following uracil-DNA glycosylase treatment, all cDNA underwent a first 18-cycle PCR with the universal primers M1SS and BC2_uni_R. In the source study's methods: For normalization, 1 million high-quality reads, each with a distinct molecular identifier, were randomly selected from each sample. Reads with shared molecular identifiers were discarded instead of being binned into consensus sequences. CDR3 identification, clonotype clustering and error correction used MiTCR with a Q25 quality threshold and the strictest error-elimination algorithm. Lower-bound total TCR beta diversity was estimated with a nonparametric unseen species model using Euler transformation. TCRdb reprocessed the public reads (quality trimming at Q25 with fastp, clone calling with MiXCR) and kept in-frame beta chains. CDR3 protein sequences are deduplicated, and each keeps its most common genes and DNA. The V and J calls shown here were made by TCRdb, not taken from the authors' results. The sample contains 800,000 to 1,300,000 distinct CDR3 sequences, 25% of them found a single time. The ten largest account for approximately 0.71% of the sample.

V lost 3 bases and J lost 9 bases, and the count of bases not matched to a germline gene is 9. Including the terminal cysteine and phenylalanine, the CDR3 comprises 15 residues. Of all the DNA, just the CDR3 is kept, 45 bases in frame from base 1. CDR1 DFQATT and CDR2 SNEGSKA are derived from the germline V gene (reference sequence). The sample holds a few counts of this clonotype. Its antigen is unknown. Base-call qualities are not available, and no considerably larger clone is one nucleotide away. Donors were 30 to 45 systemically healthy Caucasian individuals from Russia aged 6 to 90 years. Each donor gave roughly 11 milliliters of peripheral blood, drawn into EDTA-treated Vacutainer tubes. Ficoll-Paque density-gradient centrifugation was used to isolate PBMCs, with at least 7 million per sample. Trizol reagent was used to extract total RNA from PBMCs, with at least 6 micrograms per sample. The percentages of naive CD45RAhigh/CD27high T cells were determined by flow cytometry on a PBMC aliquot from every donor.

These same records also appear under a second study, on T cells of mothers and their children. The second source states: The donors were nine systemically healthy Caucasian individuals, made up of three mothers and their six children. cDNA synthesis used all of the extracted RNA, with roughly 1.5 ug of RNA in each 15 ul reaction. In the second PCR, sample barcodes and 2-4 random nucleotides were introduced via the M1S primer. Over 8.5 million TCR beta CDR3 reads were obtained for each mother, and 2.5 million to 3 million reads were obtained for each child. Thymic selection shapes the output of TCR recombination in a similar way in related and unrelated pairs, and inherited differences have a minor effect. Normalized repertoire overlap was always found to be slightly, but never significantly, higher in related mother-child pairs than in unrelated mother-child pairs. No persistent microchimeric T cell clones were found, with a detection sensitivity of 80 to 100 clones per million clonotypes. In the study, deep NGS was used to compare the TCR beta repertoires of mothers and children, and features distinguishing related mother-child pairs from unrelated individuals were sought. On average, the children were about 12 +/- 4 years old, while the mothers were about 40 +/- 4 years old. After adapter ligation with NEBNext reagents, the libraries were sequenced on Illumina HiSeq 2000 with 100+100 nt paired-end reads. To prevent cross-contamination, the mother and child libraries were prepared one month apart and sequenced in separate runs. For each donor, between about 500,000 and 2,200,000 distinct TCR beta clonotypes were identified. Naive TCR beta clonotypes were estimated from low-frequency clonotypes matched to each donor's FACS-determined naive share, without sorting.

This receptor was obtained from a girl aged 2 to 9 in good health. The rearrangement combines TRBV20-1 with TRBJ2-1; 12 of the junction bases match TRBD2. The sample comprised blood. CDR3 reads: CSARSRTSGTGEQFF. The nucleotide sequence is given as TGCAGTGCTAGGTCGCGGACTAGCGGGACCGGTGAGCAGTTCTTC.